This entry lists 8 T cell receptor beta chains sequenced from one sample in a study of blood T cells in healthy people across ages. Then a second PCR, running roughly 7 to 11 cycles, was carried out with a sample-barcoded 5' primer and a J-beta primer mix. TCRdb ran MiXCR on the 5' RACE reads and lists one entry per CDR3 protein. The sample holds nearly 800,000 distinct CDR3 sequences, just over 55% seen once. Sequenced: blood. The origin of the receptors is a man aged 35 to 55 in good health.

This rearrangement joins TRBV29-1 to TRBJ1-2; 8 nucleotides match TRBD1. The CDR3 sequence is 14 residues long. V dropped 4 bases and J dropped 5; count of bases not matched to a gene: 9. Germline CDR1 reads SQVTM; CDR2 reads ANQGSEA. The CDR3 spells CSVGWQGALYGYTF. DNA for the CDR3: TGCAGCGTTGGATGGCAGGGGGCGTTGTATGGCTACACCTTC. The whole variable domain, filled in from reference TRBV29-1 and TRBJ1-2, reads SAVISQKPSRDICQRGTSLTIQCQVDSQVTMMFWYRQQPGQSLTLIATANQGSEATYESGFVIDKFPISRPNLTFSTLTVSNMSPEDSSIYLCSVGWQGALYGYTFGSGTRLTVV.

This clonotype was recorded once. The V and J genes are TRBV29-1 and TRBJ2-7; D is perhaps TRBD1 (6 bases). The ends were cut back, 5 bases at V and 4 bases at J, with 15 bases in the middle. The CDR3 consists of 13 residues. Germline V gives CDR1 SQVTM, CDR2 ANQGSEA. The CDR3 loop reads CSVPGGEEYEQYF. The CDR3 DNA sequence: TGCAGCGTTCCTGGGGGCGAGGAATACGAGCAGTACTTC.

V is TRBV18 and J is TRBJ1-2; D gene ambiguous. This CDR3 is 15 amino acids long. Trimming removed 4 bases at V and 0 bases at J, with 12 bases between. Germline V CDR1 and CDR2: KGHSH, LQKENI. The CDR3 is CASSRGSSTNYGYTF. The CDR3 nucleotides are TGTGCCAGCTCACGAGGGAGTTCCACTAACTATGGCTACACCTTC.

This clonotype was counted many times. A read error may produce the germline difference seen at one junction end. The rearrangement joins TRBV7-7 to TRBJ1-1; 7 bases fit TRBD1. This CDR3 has 13 residues. Germline V gene sequence: CDR1 SSHAT, CDR2 FNYEAQ (reference sequence). CDR3 nucleotides: TGTGCTAGCAGCCGGGACAGCAACACTGAAGCTTTCTTT. This encodes CASSRDSNTEAFF.

With regard to this clonotype: A read error is possible here, since a much larger clone lies one base away. The rearrangement joins TRBV12-3 or TRBV12-4 to TRBJ2-6, with TRBD1 matching 7 bases. The V segment lost 6 bases and the J segment 8 bases; nucleotides outside the gene matches: 10. The CDR3 sequence is 15 residues long. The CDR3 region is CASRRGGDGTNVLTF. CDR3 DNA: TGTGCCAGCAGAAGAGGGGGCGATGGAACCAACGTCCTGACTTTC.

The chain employs TRBV25-1 and TRBJ1-6, with D perhaps matching TRBD1 (5 bases). This CDR3 comprises 13 residues. Germline V CDR1 and CDR2: MGHDK, SYGVNS. Trimming stripped 8 bases from V and 9 bases from J, with 14 bases between. CDR3 in DNA: TGTGCCAGCGACTCGGGGGGGAGTTCACCCCTCCACTTT. This gives the protein CASDSGGSSPLHF. The variable domain in full, with the rest retrieved from reference TRBV25-1 and TRBJ1-6, is EADIYQTPRYLVIGTGKKITLECSQTMGHDKMYWYQQDPGMELHLIHYSYGVNSTEKGDLSSESTVSRIRTEHFPLTLESARPSHTSQYLCASDSGGSSPLHFGNGTRLTVT.

Concerning this clonotype: At one end the junction does not follow the germline gene, possibly because of a read error. The chain uses TRBV6-1 and TRBJ2-7; D gene unclear. Germline V gives CDR1 MNHNS, CDR2 SASEGT. The CDR3 has 14 residues. The DNA for the CDR3 is TGTGCCAGCAGGGAAGGACCGGTTTCGGGCGAGCAGTACTTC. Its translation is CASREGPVSGEQYF.

This chain joins TRBV3-1 and TRBJ2-5, with 7 bases identical to TRBD2. The J call may be incorrect, as the DNA end agrees better with TRBJ2-7. The CDR3 loop spans 16 amino acids. Germline lookup yields CDR1 LGHDT and CDR2 YNNKEL (reference sequence). This CDR3 is CASSTTPGLRTIEQYF. The CDR3 nucleotides read TGTGCCAGCAGCACGACACCGGGACTAAGAACGATCGAGCAGTACTTC.